These 18 T cell receptor beta chains share one sample of origin, sequenced in a study of early T cells in non-severe SARS-CoV-2 infection (dated by TCRdb to the early 2020s). Libraries were made using 5' RACE. The data were produced on a NextSeq 500. The public reads were reanalyzed by TCRdb: fastp trimming at Q25, MiXCR alignment, in-frame beta chains only. Entries are consolidated by CDR3 protein sequence, retaining the most common genes and DNA. For this sample there are tens of thousands of distinct CDR3 sequences; about 14% appear just once. 4.1% of the sample is in the top ten clones. The sequenced sample was whole blood, obtained at baseline. These receptor sequences come from an adult who was a healthcare worker with PCR-confirmed SARS-CoV-2 infection or an uninfected control (not recorded which).

This clonotype was picked up one time. This chain joins TRBV28 and TRBJ2-3; a weak D match, TRBD1 (5 bases). The V end lost 4 bases, the J end lost 0 bases, and 20 bases lay between the germline ends. The CDR3 sequence is 18 residues long. The germline gives CDR1 MDHEN, CDR2 SYDVKM. The CDR3 here is CASSYLSRIDRSTDTQYF. The CDR3 DNA sequence: TGTGCCAGCAGTTATTTGTCCCGGATCGACAGAAGCACAGATACGCAGTATTTT.

This clonotype was recorded many times. The chain is built from TRBV4-1 and TRBJ1-4; D uncertain. CDR3 length: 14 amino acids. From germline, CDR1 is MGHRA and CDR2 YSYEKL. With 1 base removed from V and 5 bases from J, the gap between germline ends came to 8 bases. Here the CDR3 reads CASSQGNSNEKLFF. The DNA for the CDR3 is TGCGCCAGCAGCCAAGGCAACTCCAATGAAAAACTGTTTTTT.

This clonotype was counted a few times. This sequence joins TRBV20-1 and TRBJ1-6; 11 bases map to TRBD1. V lost 5 bases and J lost 7; bases outside the gene matches: 7. Germline V gene sequence: CDR1 DFQATT, CDR2 SNEGSKA (reference sequence). The CDR3 is made up of 15 amino acids. The DNA for the CDR3 is TGCAGTGCTTGGACAGGGGGCGCGTCAAATTCACCCCTCCACTTT. Translated: CSAWTGGASNSPLHF.

This clonotype turned up a few times. The chain couples TRBV18 to TRBJ2-5; D is uncertain. From germline, CDR1 is KGHSH and CDR2 LQKENI. The V end lost 0 bases, the J end lost 4 bases, and 12 bases lay between the germline ends. The CDR3 spans 15 residues. This chain's CDR3 is CASSPPSAGGETQYF. CDR3 DNA: TGTGCCAGCTCACCACCCTCGGCAGGCGGAGAGACCCAGTACTTC.

This clonotype was seen a few times. V gene TRBV6-2 or TRBV6-3 combines with J gene TRBJ2-7; no clear D gene. CDR3 size: 14 residues. The V gene lost 7 bases and the J gene lost 4 bases, with 17 bases spanning the gap. From germline, CDR1 is MNHEY and CDR2 SVGEGT. The CDR3 DNA sequence: TGTGCCAGCAAGATCCAACGGCAGTCTTACGAGCAGTACTTC. It codes for CASKIQRQSYEQYF.

J is TRBJ1-2 and V is TRBV7-2; D is undetermined. The CDR3 loop spans 14 amino acids. V shed 4 bases and J shed 4 bases, with 13 bases lying between them. Per the germline V gene, CDR1 is SGHTA and CDR2 is FQGNSA. CDR3 sequence reads: CASSSDPSSYGYTF. CDR3 bases: TGTGCCAGCAGCTCGGACCCCTCATCCTATGGCTACACCTTC.

The chain recombines TRBV29-1 with TRBJ2-7; tentative D call: TRBD1 (5 bases). The CDR3 has 12 amino acids. V lost 4 bases and J 5 bases, leaving 12 bases between the germline ends. Germline CDR1 SQVTM, CDR2 ANQGSEA. The CDR3 loop is CSVANARDEQYF. The CDR3 DNA sequence: TGCAGCGTTGCAAACGCCAGGGACGAGCAGTACTTC.

The chain links TRBV4-1 to TRBJ1-5; D is perhaps TRBD1 (5 bases). The CDR3 extends over 14 amino acids. The ends were cut back, 0 bases at V and 4 bases at J, with 7 bases in the middle. Germline V CDR1 and CDR2: MGHRA, YSYEKL. The DNA for the CDR3 is TGCGCCAGCAGCCAAGATGAGGGGAATCAGCCCCAGCATTTT. This codes for CASSQDEGNQPQHF.

In regard to this clonotype: The junction departs from germline at one end; a sequencing error may be responsible. This chain links TRBV20-1 with TRBJ2-1; 8 bases match TRBD2. Germline CDR1 DFQATT, CDR2 SNEGSKA (reference sequence). This CDR3 is 10 amino acids long. CDR3 sequence reads: CSAQRTSLIF. The CDR3 nucleotides read TGCAGTGCCCAGCGGACTAGCCTAATCTTC.

This clonotype was recorded a few times. This rearrangement joins TRBV4-1 to TRBJ2-7; possibly TRBD2 for D (6 bases). This CDR3 is built from 15 residues. The germline V gene has CDR1 MGHRA and CDR2 YSYEKL. V lost 0 bases and J 0 bases, leaving 9 bases between the germline ends. The CDR3 here is CASSQDAGSSYEQYF. CDR3 DNA sequence: TGCGCCAGCAGCCAAGATGCGGGGTCCTCCTACGAGCAGTACTTC.

The chain combines TRBV5-6 with TRBJ2-1; D is undetermined. This CDR3 has 15 amino acids. Trimming left V 2 bases short and J 2 bases short, with 11 bases between. CDR1 and CDR2 from the germline V gene are SGHDT and YYEEEE. CDR3 loop: CASSFRDVTYNEQFF. The CDR3 DNA follows: TGTGCCAGCAGCTTCCGAGACGTGACCTACAATGAGCAGTTCTTC.

The CDR3 loop reads CASSTSGTSGGRETQYF. In DNA, the CDR3 is TGTGCCAGCAGTACCTCCGGGACTAGCGGGGGACGAGAGACCCAGTACTTC. The V call is TRBV2, the J call TRBJ2-5, with TRBD2 matching over 14 bases. With V trimmed by 5 bases and J by 4 bases, 9 bases remained unmatched. Germline CDR1 reads SNHLY; CDR2 reads FYNNEI. This CDR3 is 17 amino acids long.

The gene calls are TRBV7-2 and TRBJ2-7; either TRBD1 or TRBD2 may fit D (5 bases each). The CDR3 consists of 14 residues. The germline CDR1 and CDR2 sequences are SGHTA and FQGNSA. V lost 7 bases to trimming and J lost 4 bases, with 17 bases between them. The CDR3 loop is CASTPLAGSYEQYF. The CDR3 coding sequence is TGTGCCAGCACCCCCCTAGCAGGGAGTTACGAGCAGTACTTC.

This chain links TRBV20-1 with TRBJ2-7; D tentatively reads TRBD1 or TRBD2 (5 bases each). The CDR3 covers 12 residues. In germline, CDR1 is DFQATT, CDR2 SNEGSKA (reference sequence). Trimming removed 6 bases from V and 7 bases from J, with 16 bases in between. This CDR3 is CSARGLPREQYF. The CDR3 coding sequence is TGCAGTGCCCGGGGCCTCCCCCGGGAGCAGTACTTC.

The chain joins TRBV6-2 or TRBV6-3 to TRBJ2-2, with D tentatively TRBD1 (6 bases). The CDR3 extends over 15 amino acids. Looked up from germline, CDR1 is MNHEY and CDR2 is SVGEGT. Trimming left V 2 bases short and J 2 bases short, with 9 bases between. As DNA, the CDR3 is TGTGCCAGCAGTTACGGGGGCTATAACACCGGGGAGCTGTTTTTT. Its protein is CASSYGGYNTGELFF.

CDR3 residues: CATSDGNINTGELFF. The CDR3 bases are TGTGCCACCAGTGATGGGAACATTAACACCGGGGAGCTGTTTTTT. The rearrangement uses TRBV24-1 and TRBJ2-2, with D hard to call. The CDR3 loop spans 15 amino acids. CDR1 KGHDR and CDR2 SFDVKD come from the germline V gene. V lost 3 bases and J lost 2, with 9 bases in between.

V and J are TRBV15 and TRBJ1-4; the D gene is possibly TRBD1 (6 bases). CDR1 LNHNV and CDR2 YYDKDF come from the germline V gene (reference sequence). The germline V and J ends were trimmed by 5 bases and 3 bases, with 10 bases remaining between them. The CDR3 is 14 residues long. The DNA for the CDR3 is TGTGCCACCAGCTTGGGACAAGCTAATGAAAAACTGTTTTTT. Translating it yields CATSLGQANEKLFF.

This clonotype came up a few times. The chain has TRBV23-1 and TRBJ1-2; 8 bases fit TRBD1. TRBV23-1 carries the ORF label, with uncertain function. J lost 4 bases, V lost 10 bases, and 20 bases had no gene match. This CDR3 spans 17 amino acids. The CDR3 here is CATRTDCPGGYSYGYTF. DNA for the CDR3: TGCGCCACCCGAACGGATTGTCCAGGGGGCTATTCCTATGGCTACACCTTC.